The clone carrying this TCR beta chain has a count of ten or more. Library construction for TCR beta used iRepertoire HTBI primers and Arm-PCR of CDR3 regions. TCRdb fed the multiplex PCR reads into MiXCR, producing one record per CDR3 protein. The sample shows about 540,000 distinct CDR3 sequences, approximately 13% of them seen only once. This entry comes from a study of regulatory T cells in long-lasting Graves disease. The length of the CDR3 is 17 residues. V was clipped by 2 bases and J by 8 bases; unmatched bases: 16. Germline V gives CDR1 MNHNS, CDR2 SASEGT. Time point described: newly diagnosed GD, antithyroid drugs for less than 3 months. PBMC-extracted RNA yielded the TCR library. This same sample was also part of a study on T cells in Graves' hyperthyroidism and ophthalmopathy. That paper notes: If no ophthalmopathy progression occurred within 18 months, Graves' hyperthyroidism was stable. A median around 6.8 months before onset, the model predicted ophthalmopathy.

The TCR comes from a man aged 25 to 45 with Graves disease. The rearrangement links TRBV6-1 to TRBJ2-3; 7 bases match TRBD2. The sample here was peripheral blood mononuclear cells (PBMCs), taken at new diagnosis, from a patient treated with antithyroid drugs. The CDR3 reads CASSERVGRRERVTQYF. The DNA for the CDR3 is TGTGCCAGCAGTGAACGAGTAGGTCGGCGGGAGAGGGTTACGCAGTATTTT.